The 26 T cell receptor beta chains given below trace back to one sample, sequenced in a study of glioma-infiltrating T cells after dendritic cell vaccination. TCRdb's table, derived via immunoSEQ multiplex PCR, lists solely in-frame clones and lacks some. This sample has 95,000 to 110,000 clones, with approximately 80% found just once. The sample consisted of blood, taken before dendritic cell vaccination. The receptors derive from a human donor with glioblastoma.

This clone was seen only once. The gene calls are TRBV19 and TRBJ1-2, with 7 bases fitting TRBD1. Germline assignment: CDR1 LNHDA and CDR2 SQIVND (reference sequence). The CDR3 loop spans 14 amino acids. J was trimmed by 6 bases and V by 5 bases; bases with no gene match: 9. CDR3 in DNA: TGTGCCAGTAGTCCCCCAGACAGGGCTCATGGCTACACCTTC. It is translated as CASSPPDRAHGYTF.

A few counts support this clone. This chain connects TRBV6-5 to TRBJ2-2; maybe TRBD2 (5 bases). Trimming took 6 bases from V and 4 from J, leaving 12 bases between them. CDR1 is MNHEY and CDR2 is SVGAGI in the germline V gene. This CDR3 is built from 14 residues. As DNA, the CDR3 is TGTGCCAGCAGAACGGACGGACTCACCGGGGAGCTGTTTTTT. As protein: CASRTDGLTGELFF.

The genes are TRBV27 and TRBJ2-1; 13 bases are a match to TRBD2. The CDR3 length is 14 residues. Trimming removed 8 bases from V and 6 bases from J; junction bases left unmatched: 4. The germline V gene encodes CDR1 MNHEY and CDR2 SMNVEV (reference sequence). DNA for the CDR3: TGTGCCAGCCACCGACTAGCGGGGGGCAATGAGCAGTTCTTC. This encodes CASHRLAGGNEQFF.

The chain employs TRBV10-3 and TRBJ1-1; TRBD1 aligns across 7 bases. Trimming took 4 bases from V and 4 from J; bases not matched to a gene: 9. Germline assignment: CDR1 ENHRY and CDR2 SYGVKD. The length of the CDR3 is 15 residues. CDR3 coding DNA: TGTGCCATCAGTGCGGGGCGAGGACAGGCCACTGAAGCTTTCTTT. Translated: CAISAGRGQATEAFF.

This chain uses TRBV7-9 with TRBJ2-7; 10 nucleotides agree with TRBD1. The CDR3 spans 18 residues. The V gene's germline CDR1 is SEHNR and CDR2 FQNEAQ (reference sequence). The V segment lost 1 base and the J segment 10 bases; nucleotides outside the gene matches: 19. The DNA of the CDR3 is TGTGCCAGCAGCTTAGACGGGGAGACAGGGGGCTTTGGGTCTAATCAGTACTTC. Translation: CASSLDGETGGFGSNQYF.

The chain carries TRBV9 and TRBJ1-3, with a weak D call TRBD1 (6 bases). Germline assignment: CDR1 SGDLS and CDR2 YYNGEE. This CDR3 has 15 amino acids. V shed 3 bases and J shed 3 bases, with 13 bases lying between them. DNA for the CDR3: TGTGCCAGCAGCGCTGAGAAGGGGGTTGGAAACACCATATATTTT. This encodes CASSAEKGVGNTIYF.

This chain joins TRBV20-1 and TRBJ1-2, with D maybe TRBD1 (6 bases). Trimming shortened V by 0 bases and J by 8 bases, and 7 bases separated the two germline ends. CDR1 and CDR2 (germline): DFQATT, SNEGSKA (reference sequence). The CDR3 is 11 amino acids. The CDR3 is CSARDGQGYTF. CDR3 sequence (DNA): TGCAGTGCTAGAGACGGACAGGGCTACACCTTC.

This clone came up a few times. This chain links TRBV10-2 with TRBJ2-2; no clear D gene. V was clipped by 6 bases and J by 7 bases, with 9 bases between them. CDR1 is WSHSY, CDR2 SAAADI, per germline. This CDR3 is built from 12 residues. For the CDR3, the DNA is TGCGCCAGCAGCCTCAGTTACGGGGAGCTGTTTTTT. This codes for CASSLSYGELFF.

This clone turned up a few times. The CDR3, as DNA: TGTGCCAGCACTTGGGCTAGCGGCGCCCGACACTCCTACAATGAGCAGTTCTTC. As protein: CASTWASGARHSYNEQFF. The chain combines TRBV25-1 with TRBJ2-1; 7 nucleotides line up with TRBD2. The V segment lost 7 bases and the J segment 0 bases; nucleotides outside the gene matches: 15. Germline V gives CDR1 MGHDK, CDR2 SYGVNS. There are 18 residues in the CDR3.

As concerns this clone: The same CDR3 arises from other DNA sequences in this sample as well. The chain uses TRBV5-1 and TRBJ2-3; the D gene is possibly TRBD1 (6 bases). The germline V and J ends were trimmed by 1 base and 0 bases, with 9 bases remaining between them. The germline V gene encodes CDR1 SGHRS and CDR2 YFSETQ. This CDR3 is 15 amino acids long. CDR3 region: CASSLTGYSTDTQYF. As DNA, the CDR3 is TGCGCCAGCAGCTTGACAGGGTATAGCACAGATACGCAGTATTTT. Full variable domain (missing parts from reference TRBV5-1 and TRBJ2-3): KAGVTQTPRYLIKTRGQQVTLSCSPISGHRSVSWYQQTPGQGLQFLFEYFSETQRNKGNFPGRFSGRQFSNSRSEMNVSTLELGDSALYLCASSLTGYSTDTQYFGPGTRLTVL.

The rearrangement joins TRBV29-1 to TRBJ2-3; 10 bases fit TRBD2. After removal of 7 bases from V and 5 bases from J, the junction contained 9 bases not matched to a gene. The V gene's germline CDR1 is SQVTM and CDR2 ANQGSEA. This CDR3 contains 14 residues. CDR3 nucleotides: TGCAGCGGTACAGCGGGGGGGCTTCAAGATACGCAGTATTTT. Encoded protein: CSGTAGGLQDTQYF.

This chain connects TRBV7-9 to TRBJ2-2; TRBD1 matches 11 bases. The trim removed 6 bases at V and 3 bases at J, leaving 3 bases unmatched. This CDR3 region has 15 residues. Germline V gene data show CDR1 as SEHNR and CDR2 as FQNEAQ (reference sequence). CDR3 amino acids: CASSWTGGHTGELFF. In DNA form, the CDR3 reads TGTGCCAGCAGTTGGACAGGGGGCCACACCGGGGAGCTGTTTTTT.

V and J are TRBV14 and TRBJ1-6; the D is unclear. V was cut by 1 base and J by 5 bases, with 6 bases left in between. This CDR3 has 14 residues. Germline CDR1 SGHDN, CDR2 FVKESK. The CDR3 region is CASSQGANNSPLHF. The CDR3 DNA reads as TGTGCCAGCAGCCAAGGGGCGAATAATTCACCCCTCCACTTT.

CDR3 protein: CASSSLTGGEGPQHF. DNA for the CDR3: TGTGCCAGCAGCTCCCTTACAGGGGGCGAGGGTCCCCAGCATTTT. The gene calls are TRBV25-1 and TRBJ1-5, with 9 bases aligning to TRBD1. The CDR3 length is 15 residues. Per the germline V gene, CDR1 is MGHDK and CDR2 is SYGVNS. Trimming removed 6 bases from V and 10 bases from J; junction bases left unmatched: 13.

The chain employs TRBV5-4 and TRBJ2-1; 10 bases line up with TRBD2. CDR1 and CDR2 (germline): SGHNT, YYREEE (reference sequence). The CDR3 is made up of 18 amino acids. V lost 3 bases to trimming and J lost 10 bases; unmatched junction nucleotides: 19. The CDR3 DNA sequence: TGTGCCAGCAGCTCCCTCCCCCCACGACCCCTAGCGGGGGAAGAGCAGTTCTTC. It codes for CASSSLPPRPLAGEEQFF.

The rearrangement links TRBV4-3 to TRBJ1-2, with a tentative D call TRBD1 (5 bases). The V end lost 1 base, the J end lost 5 bases, and 14 bases lay between the germline ends. Germline V gene data show CDR1 as LGHNA and CDR2 as YSLEER. CDR3 length equals 15 residues. CDR3 bases: TGCGCCAGCAGCCAAGTTCTGGGAAGGGGTTATGGCTACACCTTC. It yields the protein CASSQVLGRGYGYTF.

DNA of the CDR3: TGTGCCGCCACGCTGGGGGGGGGCAACACTGAAGCTTTCTTT. The encoded protein is CAATLGGGNTEAFF. The rearrangement uses TRBV30 and TRBJ1-1; tentative D call: TRBD1 (6 bases). Deletions cut 8 bases from V and 2 bases from J, with 18 bases between. Germline V gives CDR1 GTSNPN, CDR2 SVGIG (reference sequence). The CDR3 extends over 14 amino acids.

This chain connects TRBV30 to TRBJ1-4, with TRBD1 as a possible D gene (5 bases). Germline V CDR1 and CDR2: GTSNPN, SVGIG (reference sequence). The germline V and J ends were trimmed by 0 bases and 4 bases, with 12 bases remaining between them. The CDR3 totals 15 residues. The DNA for the CDR3 is TGTGCCTGGAGTGTTTGGCGGGACCTTAATGAAAAACTGTTTTTT. This encodes CAWSVWRDLNEKLFF.

The V call is TRBV11-2, the J call TRBJ2-1, with D perhaps matching TRBD2 (6 bases). This CDR3 comprises 11 residues. V was pared by 3 bases and J by 10 bases, with 7 bases between. In germline, CDR1 is SGHAT, CDR2 FQNNGV. In nucleotides, the CDR3 is TGTGCCAGCAGCTTGGCGGGGGAGCAGTTCTTC. It translates to CASSLAGEQFF.

The chain couples TRBV7-2 to TRBJ1-2; D possibly corresponds to TRBD1 (5 bases). CDR1 is SGHTA, CDR2 FQGNSA, per germline. This CDR3 has 12 amino acids. V lost 10 bases and J 2 bases, leaving 11 bases between the germline ends. Written as DNA, the CDR3 is TGTGCCACAAGGCAGGGAAACTATGGCTACACCTTC. It codes for CATRQGNYGYTF.

The chain recombines TRBV30 with TRBJ1-2, with D perhaps TRBD1 (6 bases). V lost 2 bases and J lost 3, with 19 bases in between. Looked up from germline, CDR1 is GTSNPN and CDR2 is SVGIG (reference sequence). This CDR3 has 16 amino acids. The CDR3 DNA sequence: TGTGCCTGGAGTTGGACAGAGCTAGCTGAAGACTATGGCTACACCTTC. This encodes CAWSWTELAEDYGYTF.

This rearrangement joins TRBV5-1 to TRBJ2-5; TRBD2 matches at 8 bases. After removal of 4 bases from V and 5 bases from J, the junction contained 10 bases not matched to a gene. Looked up from germline, CDR1 is SGHRS and CDR2 is YFSETQ. The CDR3 runs to 15 residues. DNA of the CDR3: TGCGCCAGCAGCGCGAGCGGGGGCCCACCGGAGACCCAGTACTTC. This codes for CASSASGGPPETQYF. Full variable domain (rest looked up from reference TRBV5-1 and TRBJ2-5): KAGVTQTPRYLIKTRGQQVTLSCSPISGHRSVSWYQQTPGQGLQFLFEYFSETQRNKGNFPGRFSGRQFSNSRSEMNVSTLELGDSALYLCASSASGGPPETQYFGPGTRLLVL.

The J gene is TRBJ1-5, the V gene TRBV6-5, with D possibly TRBD1 on 5 matching bases. The V end lost 6 bases, the J end lost 7 bases, and 13 bases lay between the germline ends. The germline V gene has CDR1 MNHEY and CDR2 SVGAGI. The CDR3 sequence is 13 residues long. CDR3 bases: TGTGCCAGCAGCGCAGGGCCGGTGCAGCCCCAGCATTTT. Translating gives CASSAGPVQPQHF.

The V and J genes are TRBV4-3 and TRBJ2-3, with D perhaps matching TRBD1 (6 bases). The CDR3 length is 16 residues. Germline-derived CDR1 and CDR2 are LGHNA and YSLEER. The V end lost 3 bases, the J end lost 0 bases, and 13 bases lay between the germline ends. CDR3 coding DNA: TGCGCCAGCAGCCACTATTACAGGGTTAGCACAGATACGCAGTATTTT. Translating gives CASSHYYRVSTDTQYF.

The CDR3 coding sequence is TGCGCCAGCCAGCCTGGGGGGGGATATCAAGAGACCCAGTACTTC. This translates into CASQPGGGYQETQYF. This chain connects TRBV5-1 to TRBJ2-5; 7 bases align to TRBD2. The germline CDR1 and CDR2 sequences are SGHRS and YFSETQ. V was clipped by 7 bases and J by 2 bases; unmatched bases: 11. CDR3 length equals 15 residues. The variable domain in full, with the rest retrieved from reference TRBV5-1 and TRBJ2-5, is KAGVTQTPRYLIKTRGQQVTLSCSPISGHRSVSWYQQTPGQGLQFLFEYFSETQRNKGNFPGRFSGRQFSNSRSEMNVSTLELGDSALYLCASQPGGGYQETQYFGPGTRLLVL.

V is TRBV7-9 and J is TRBJ2-7; 8 positions agree with TRBD1. Germline V gives CDR1 SEHNR, CDR2 FQNEAQ (reference sequence). The V and J ends lost 0 bases and 6 bases, in that order; junction bases with no gene match: 7. The CDR3 has 15 residues. The CDR3 region is CASSLADGQGTEQYF. The DNA for the CDR3 is TGTGCCAGCAGCTTAGCCGACGGACAGGGCACCGAGCAGTACTTC.